This record concerns one T cell receptor (beta chain) sequence. Sequenced by immunoSEQ multiplex PCR; TCRdb stores in-frame clones only, minus some. The repertoire holds about 250,000 clones, with 80% to 90% as singletons. Trimming took off 5 bases at V and 10 bases at J, with 18 bases between the two ends. The CDR3 totals 15 residues. CDR1 SGHVS and CDR2 FQNEAQ come from the germline V gene. The sample comes from a study of blood T cell repertoires in COVID-19. The chain joins TRBV7-8 to TRBJ1-6; the D is unclear. The sample consisted of PBMCs or T cells enriched from blood (not recorded which). The sequence derives from a woman between 18 and 30 years old who had recovered from COVID-19. CDR3: CASSPRPGLGSPLHF. CDR3 sequence (DNA): TGTGCCAGCAGCCCCCGCCCAGGTTTAGGATCACCCCTCCACTTT.